This entry lists 26 T cell receptor beta chains sequenced from one sample in a study of blood T cell repertoires in COVID-19. Clones were read by immunoSEQ multiplex PCR, and TCRdb kept only the in-frame ones, dropping some. The sample contains about 120,000 clones, roughly four fifths of which appear only once. Source material: peripheral blood. These TCRs come from a human donor in a cohort sampled during active COVID-19.

The chain employs TRBV28 and TRBJ1-2; D remains ambiguous. The V and J ends lost 3 bases and 4 bases respectively, with 9 bases between them. The CDR3 runs 13 residues. Germline loops: CDR1 MDHEN, CDR2 SYDVKM. The CDR3 sequence is CASSLRGPYGYTF. CDR3 sequence (DNA): TGTGCCAGCAGTTTGCGAGGCCCCTATGGCTACACCTTC.

The chain joins TRBV18 to TRBJ2-7; 7 nucleotides match TRBD2. The junction had 4 bases not matched to a gene; V was cut back by 6 bases and J by 2 bases. Germline lookup yields CDR1 KGHSH and CDR2 LQKENI. The CDR3 sequence is 13 residues long. In DNA form, the CDR3 reads TGTGCCAGCTCTAGCGGGTTAGCCTACGAGCAGTACTTC. Amino acid sequence: CASSSGLAYEQYF.

The chain couples TRBV7-2 to TRBJ2-4, with 7 positions matching TRBD2. The trim removed 4 bases at V and 7 bases at J, leaving 19 bases unmatched. The CDR3 consists of 18 residues. Germline V gives CDR1 SGHTA, CDR2 FQGNSA. In DNA form, the CDR3 reads TGTGCCAGCAGCTGGGGCGGGGGTTTGGGTAATATTGGGAACATTCAGTACTTC. Translating gives CASSWGGGLGNIGNIQYF.

CDR3 DNA sequence: TGTGCCAGCTACCACACCCCGGGAGGGCGGCCAGATACGCAGTATTTT. Its translation: CASYHTPGGRPDTQYF. J is TRBJ2-3 and V is TRBV5-4; TRBD2 matches 8 bases. J gave up 4 bases and V 7 bases, and 14 bases lay outside the gene matches. Germline V gene sequence: CDR1 SGHNT, CDR2 YYREEE (reference sequence). This CDR3 spans 16 amino acids.

V and J are TRBV5-6 and TRBJ2-2, with 9 bases identical to TRBD1. Germline loops: CDR1 SGHDT, CDR2 YYEEEE. V gave up 4 bases and J gave up 6 bases; unmatched junction bases: 7. The CDR3 is made up of 15 amino acids. CDR3 region: CASSLGTGSAGELFF. The DNA of the CDR3 is TGTGCCAGCAGCCTCGGGACAGGGAGCGCCGGGGAGCTGTTTTTT. The full variable domain, its missing parts supplied by reference TRBV5-6 and TRBJ2-2, is DAGVTQSPTHLIKTRGQQVTLRCSPKSGHDTVSWYQQALGQGPQFIFQYYEEEERQRGNFPDRFSGHQFPNYSSELNVNALLLGDSALYLCASSLGTGSAGELFFGEGSRLTVL.

The sample holds one count of this clone. The chain uses TRBV9 and TRBJ1-2, with 8 bases aligning to TRBD1. This CDR3 spans 16 amino acids. After removal of 4 bases from V and 5 bases from J, the junction contained 13 bases not matched to a gene. The germline CDR1 and CDR2 sequences are SGDLS and YYNGEE. CDR3 nucleotides: TGTGCCAGCAGCACAGGACAGGGAAGTTCACGGTATGGCTACACCTTC. Residues: CASSTGQGSSRYGYTF.

The V call is TRBV9, the J call TRBJ1-1; D ambiguous. Germline V gene lookup returns CDR1 SGDLS and CDR2 YYNGEE. The CDR3 is made up of 14 amino acids. Trimming removed 0 bases at V and 3 bases at J, with 9 bases between. CDR3 amino acids: CASSVESRDTEAFF. The DNA for the CDR3 is TGTGCCAGCAGCGTAGAGAGTCGGGACACTGAAGCTTTCTTT. Supplemented by reference TRBV9 and TRBJ1-1, the full variable domain reads DSGVTQTPKHLITATGQRVTLRCSPRSGDLSVYWYQQSLDQGLQFLIQYYNGEERAKGNILERFSAQQFPDLHSELNLSSLELGDSALYFCASSVESRDTEAFFGQGTRLTVV.

This clone was picked up one time. The chain employs TRBV6-5 and TRBJ1-6; TRBD1 aligns across 11 bases. CDR1 MNHEY and CDR2 SVGAGI come from the germline V gene. The trim removed 0 bases at V and 9 bases at J, leaving 1 base unmatched. CDR3 length: 15 amino acids. Written as DNA, the CDR3 is TGTGCCAGCAGTTACTCGGGACAGGGGGGTTCACCCCTCCACTTT. Translated, it gives CASSYSGQGGSPLHF.

The chain joins TRBV3-1 (or the pseudogene TRBV3-2) to TRBJ2-2; 7 bases match TRBD2. V trimming: 2 bases; J trimming: 3 bases; junction bases outside the gene matches: 12. The CDR3 runs to 18 residues. Germline V gives CDR1 LGHDT, CDR2 YNNKEL (reference sequence). DNA of the CDR3: TGTGCCAGCAGCCAACATGGGGTGGGCGGGAGTTACACCGGGGAGCTGTTTTTT. Its protein is CASSQHGVGGSYTGELFF.

The CDR3 nucleotides read TGTGCCACCGGCACCGGGACTAGCGGCACAGATACGCAGTATTTT. Amino acids: CATGTGTSGTDTQYF. The chain has TRBV19 and TRBJ2-3, with 10 bases that match TRBD2. Germline CDR1 LNHDA, CDR2 SQIVND (reference sequence). Trimming removed 10 bases from V and 1 base from J; junction bases left unmatched: 8. The CDR3 is 15 residues long. The whole variable domain, remainder taken from reference TRBV19 and TRBJ2-3, is DGGITQSPKYLFRKEGQNVTLSCEQNLNHDAMYWYRQDPGQGLRLIYYSQIVNDFQKGDIAEGYSVSREKKESFPLTVTSAQKNPTAFYLCATGTGTSGTDTQYFGPGTRLTVL.

J is TRBJ1-2 and V is TRBV6-2 or TRBV6-3; 7 positions agree with TRBD1. The length of the CDR3 is 15 residues. J was trimmed by 4 bases and V by 2 bases; bases with no gene match: 7. The germline CDR1 and CDR2 sequences are MNHEY and SVGEGT. CDR3 loop: CASSYGTADIYGYTF. The CDR3 DNA reads as TGTGCCAGCAGTTACGGGACAGCGGATATCTATGGCTACACCTTC.

Concerning this clone: The same CDR3 arises from other DNA sequences in this sample as well. The genes are TRBV9 and TRBJ2-2; 10 bases are shared with TRBD2. The CDR3 has 16 residues. With 2 bases clipped from V and 1 base from J, the junction kept 2 bases outside the gene matches. Per germline, CDR1 SGDLS and CDR2 YYNGEE. The CDR3 here is CASSVVAGGNTGELFF. The CDR3 nucleotides are TGTGCCAGCAGCGTTGTAGCGGGGGGGAACACCGGGGAGCTGTTTTTT.

This chain joins TRBV6-5 and TRBJ2-1; no clear D. The CDR3 covers 14 residues. Trimming removed 7 bases at V and 1 base at J, with 11 bases between. In germline, CDR1 is MNHEY, CDR2 SVGAGI. In DNA, the CDR3 is TGTGCCAGCAAGAAAACGGGTTCCTACAATGAGCAGTTCTTC. It specifies CASKKTGSYNEQFF.

The chain uses TRBV19 and TRBJ1-1, with 11 nucleotides matching TRBD1. Germline V gene lookup returns CDR1 LNHDA and CDR2 SQIVND (reference sequence). J gave up 5 bases and V 3 bases, and 11 bases lay outside the gene matches. The CDR3 extends over 17 amino acids. The DNA for the CDR3 is TGTGCCAGTAGTATGAGGACAGGGGGCGTCGGACGGACTGAAGCTTTCTTT. Encoded protein: CASSMRTGGVGRTEAFF.

V is TRBV10-3 and J is TRBJ2-7, with 10 bases that match TRBD2. This CDR3 spans 13 amino acids. Germline values: CDR1 ENHRY, CDR2 SYGVKD. Unmatched junction bases numbered 5, after V lost 8 bases and J lost 4 bases. The CDR3 is CAILASGRYEQYF. DNA of the CDR3: TGTGCCATCCTAGCTAGCGGGAGATACGAGCAGTACTTC.

This clone was seen just once. The rearrangement joins TRBV7-2 to TRBJ2-2; D perhaps matches TRBD2 (5 bases). V was trimmed by 1 base and J by 7 bases, leaving 10 bases between them. This CDR3 contains 14 residues. Looked up from germline, CDR1 is SGHTA and CDR2 is FQGNSA. In DNA form, the CDR3 reads TGTGCCAGCAGCTTAGTCGGGGAATTCGGGGAGCTGTTTTTT. Protein: CASSLVGEFGELFF.

This clone was counted once. The junction departs from germline at one end; a sequencing error may be responsible. V and J are TRBV7-9 and TRBJ2-1; 14 bases map to TRBD2. Germline-derived CDR1 and CDR2 are SEHNR and FQNEAQ (reference sequence). This CDR3 region has 13 residues. In nucleotides, the CDR3 is TGTGCCAGCAGCTCACAGGGACTAGCGGGGGAGGTCTTC. Its translation is CASSSQGLAGEVF.

This clone appeared once. The CDR3 loop is CAISVGRAATEAFF. DNA for the CDR3: TGTGCCATCAGTGTCGGGAGAGCCGCCACTGAAGCTTTCTTT. The chain carries TRBV10-3 and TRBJ1-1; D ambiguous. In germline, CDR1 is ENHRY, CDR2 SYGVKD. The CDR3 contains 14 residues. V shed 4 bases and J shed 4 bases, with 13 bases lying between them.

This clone was seen a few times. The chain recombines TRBV4-1 with TRBJ2-5, with TRBD1 matching 9 bases. The V and J ends lost 0 bases and 5 bases, in that order; junction bases with no gene match: 4. Germline values: CDR1 MGHRA, CDR2 YSYEKL. CDR3 size: 15 residues. As DNA, the CDR3 is TGCGCCAGCAGCCAAGAGTACAGGGGGCAGGAGACCCAGTACTTC. Translating gives CASSQEYRGQETQYF.

J is TRBJ2-1 and V is TRBV7-8; 10 bases fit TRBD2. Germline-derived CDR1 and CDR2 are SGHVS and FQNEAQ. This CDR3 contains 17 residues. The V segment lost 2 bases and the J segment 6 bases; nucleotides outside the gene matches: 10. CDR3 DNA: TGTGCCAGCAGCTTAAGGCTAGCGGGAGTCGCGGGCAATGAGCAGTTCTTC. This encodes CASSLRLAGVAGNEQFF.

This clone was recorded a few times. The J gene is TRBJ1-5, the V gene TRBV4-1, with D uncertain. The germline V gene encodes CDR1 MGHRA and CDR2 YSYEKL. The CDR3 is 16 residues long. Trimming left V 4 bases short and J 0 bases short, with 13 bases between. The CDR3 DNA reads TGCGCCAGCAGCCCCAGGCAGTCCTATAGCAATCAGCCCCAGCATTTT. It yields the protein CASSPRQSYSNQPQHF.

The rearrangement links TRBV18 to TRBJ1-1; TRBD1 matches 8 bases. CDR3 length: 15 residues. CDR1 is KGHSH, CDR2 LQKENI, per germline. J gave up 2 bases and V 3 bases, and 5 bases lay outside the gene matches. CDR3 in DNA: TGTGCCAGCTCACCCCGAGGACAGGGAAACACTGAAGCTTTCTTT. This codes for CASSPRGQGNTEAFF. Full variable domain (rest looked up from reference TRBV18 and TRBJ1-1): NAGVMQNPRHLVRRRGQEARLRCSPMKGHSHVYWYRQLPEEGLKFMVYLQKENIIDESGMPKERFSAEFPKEGPSILRIQQVVRGDSAAYFCASSPRGQGNTEAFFGQGTRLTVV.

This chain links TRBV9 with TRBJ2-7, with TRBD2 identical over 14 bases. This CDR3 comprises 14 residues. With V trimmed by 0 bases and J by 7 bases, 0 bases remained unmatched. Germline values: CDR1 SGDLS, CDR2 YYNGEE. CDR3 DNA: TGTGCCAGCAGCGTAGGACTAGCGGGGGGGGAGCAGTACTTC. Residues: CASSVGLAGGEQYF.

V gene TRBV6-2 or TRBV6-3 combines with J gene TRBJ1-4; 7 positions match TRBD1. J lost 5 bases, V lost 2 bases, and 5 bases had no gene match. The CDR3 consists of 15 residues. Germline CDR1 reads MNHEY; CDR2 reads SVGEGT. The DNA of the CDR3 is TGTGCCAGCAGTTACGGAGGGGGCTTCAATGAAAAACTGTTTTTT. Protein: CASSYGGGFNEKLFF.

V is TRBV9 and J is TRBJ1-6, with a weak D call TRBD1 (5 bases). Per the germline V gene, CDR1 is SGDLS and CDR2 is YYNGEE. Trimming took 0 bases from V and 0 from J, leaving 7 bases between them. This CDR3 has 16 amino acids. Here the CDR3 reads CASSVGGGSYNSPLHF. The CDR3 DNA follows: TGTGCCAGCAGCGTAGGGGGGGGCTCCTATAATTCACCCCTCCACTTT.

The chain is built from TRBV12-5 and TRBJ2-7, with a weak D call TRBD1 (6 bases). The CDR3 is 13 amino acids. V lost 4 bases and J lost 7, with 14 bases in between. The V gene's germline CDR1 is LGHNT and CDR2 FRNRAP. This chain's CDR3 is CASGSFLRGEQYF. As DNA, the CDR3 is TGTGCTAGTGGTTCGTTCCTTAGGGGGGAGCAGTACTTC.